This passage covers 31 T cell receptor beta chains from one sample sequenced in a study of Ad26.COV2.S vaccination and SARS-CoV-2 variants. The data were produced by immunoSEQ multiplex PCR, yet TCRdb's version contains in-frame clones alone and is incomplete. The sample lists around 350,000 clones, about 85% seen once, with 3% to 4% in the top ten. Treatment of the sample: some 20 received Ad26.COV2.S at low or high dose, single or two shots; several received placebo; per-sample allocation not given. Samples analyzed were those drawn on day 63 after the first vaccine or placebo injection. Sequences were derived from peripheral blood, sampled in a trial of Ad26.COV2.S vaccine versus placebo. The receptors shown here come from a person between 18 and 60 years old who received the Ad26.COV2.S COVID-19 vaccine or a placebo.

The chain couples TRBV6-4 to TRBJ2-1; no firm D call. Germline-derived CDR1 and CDR2 are MRHNA and SNTAGT. V dropped 6 bases and J dropped 0 bases, with 12 bases sitting between them. CDR3 size: 15 residues. Here the CDR3 DNA reads TGTGCCAGCAGCCACTACCCCGGCTCCTACAATGAGCAGTTCTTC. This encodes CASSHYPGSYNEQFF.

J is TRBJ1-2 and V is TRBV19, with a possible D match to TRBD1 (6 bases). The CDR3 totals 14 residues. Trimming removed 5 bases at V and 2 bases at J, with 12 bases between. Germline CDR1 LNHDA, CDR2 SQIVND (reference sequence). In DNA form, the CDR3 reads TGTGCCAGTAGTGCCAGGGGAGCCAACTATGGCTACACCTTC. Translation: CASSARGANYGYTF.

The genes are TRBV2 and TRBJ2-3, with D uncertain. Between the trimmed V and J ends, which lost 4 bases and 0 bases, there was a span of 14 bases. Germline CDR1 and CDR2: SNHLY and FYNNEI. This CDR3 has 16 amino acids. Here the CDR3 reads CASSVVSPTSTDTQYF. CDR3 coding DNA: TGTGCCAGCAGTGTTGTCAGTCCCACTAGCACAGATACGCAGTATTTT.

This chain connects TRBV5-1 to TRBJ2-3; D gene ambiguous. Germline V gene data show CDR1 as SGHRS and CDR2 as YFSETQ. V shed 1 base and J shed 2 bases, with 8 bases lying between them. CDR3 length: 14 amino acids. The CDR3 loop is CASSLSQYTDTQYF. The DNA for the CDR3 is TGCGCCAGCAGCTTGTCCCAGTACACAGATACGCAGTATTTT.

The chain recombines TRBV14 with TRBJ2-5; a possible D gene is TRBD1 (7 bases). This CDR3 is 15 amino acids long. V lost 4 bases, J lost 2 bases, and 14 bases lay in between. Germline V gene data show CDR1 as SGHDN and CDR2 as FVKESK. CDR3 nucleotide sequence: TGTGCCAGCAGCCCCTGGAGGGGGCGTCAAGAGACCCAGTACTTC. As protein: CASSPWRGRQETQYF.

The rearrangement uses TRBV7-2 and TRBJ2-1; 9 positions match TRBD2. J gave up 9 bases and V 1 base, and 7 bases lay outside the gene matches. Germline lookup yields CDR1 SGHTA and CDR2 FQGNSA. CDR3 length equals 15 residues. The CDR3 spells CASSLGGSGSLEQFF. Written as DNA, the CDR3 is TGTGCCAGCAGCTTAGGTGGTAGCGGGAGCCTTGAGCAGTTCTTC.

The genes are TRBV3-1 (or the pseudogene TRBV3-2) and TRBJ2-1; D unresolved. Trimming stripped 0 bases from V and 4 bases from J, with 13 bases between. Per the germline V gene, CDR1 is LGHDT and CDR2 is YNNKEL (reference sequence). The CDR3 loop spans 16 amino acids. CDR3 loop: CASSQDGPNLYNEQFF. The CDR3 region has the DNA TGTGCCAGCAGCCAAGATGGCCCCAACCTTTACAATGAGCAGTTCTTC.

The chain employs TRBV6-5 and TRBJ2-7, with 10 bases fitting TRBD1. CDR3 length: 14 amino acids. The V and J ends lost 6 bases and 4 bases, in that order; junction bases with no gene match: 6. Germline V gene data show CDR1 as MNHEY and CDR2 as SVGAGI. This chain's CDR3 is CASSSRQGAYEQYF. The CDR3 region has the DNA TGTGCCAGCAGCTCAAGACAGGGGGCGTACGAGCAGTACTTC.

The chain employs TRBV7-9 and TRBJ2-3; TRBD2 agrees at 9 bases. From germline, CDR1 is SEHNR and CDR2 FQNEAQ (reference sequence). The CDR3 loop spans 17 amino acids. The V segment lost 1 base and the J segment 1 base; nucleotides outside the gene matches: 6. This CDR3 reads CASSLDGAGGRTDTQYF. CDR3 nucleotide sequence: TGTGCCAGCAGCTTAGATGGAGCGGGGGGCCGCACAGATACGCAGTATTTT.

The chain couples TRBV6-5 to TRBJ2-3; TRBD2 matches 9 bases. CDR1 and CDR2 (germline): MNHEY, SVGAGI. The CDR3 is 16 amino acids. The trim removed 2 bases at V and 1 base at J, leaving 4 bases unmatched. CDR3 coding DNA: TGTGCCAGCAGTTACACTAGACTAGCGGGCACAGATACGCAGTATTTT. Translated, it gives CASSYTRLAGTDTQYF.

The chain joins TRBV27 to TRBJ2-3; weak D call: TRBD2 (5 bases). Germline-derived CDR1 and CDR2 are MNHEY and SMNVEV (reference sequence). The CDR3 is 14 residues long. Trimming removed 5 bases from V and 1 base from J, with 10 bases in between. The CDR3 DNA follows: TGTGCCAGCAGTCGAGTCGGGGGCACAGATACGCAGTATTTT. Protein: CASSRVGGTDTQYF.

V and J are TRBV18 and TRBJ2-1, with 9 bases matching TRBD1. The CDR3 runs to 14 residues. Trimming at V came to 6 bases and at J to 7 bases, leaving 7 bases not matched to a gene. The V gene's germline CDR1 is KGHSH and CDR2 LQKENI. In nucleotides, the CDR3 is TGTGCCAGCTCCCGGGACAGGGTTCCGAATGAGCAGTTCTTC. Its protein is CASSRDRVPNEQFF.

This chain joins TRBV5-1 and TRBJ1-6, with a weak D call TRBD1 (6 bases). This CDR3 spans 15 amino acids. Trimming pared 0 bases from V and 6 bases from J, leaving 10 bases between. Per germline, CDR1 SGHRS and CDR2 YFSETQ. CDR3 DNA sequence: TGCGCCAGCAGCTTGGAAACAGGGACTAATTCACCCCTCCACTTT. Its protein product is CASSLETGTNSPLHF.

V and J are TRBV24-1 and TRBJ2-3; 8 bases map to TRBD2. V gave up 3 bases and J gave up 2 bases; unmatched junction bases: 6. CDR1 is KGHDR and CDR2 is SFDVKD in the germline V gene. This CDR3 is built from 16 residues. The CDR3 nucleotides are TGTGCCACCAGTGATAGCGGGGGCCCATCCACAGATACGCAGTATTTT. This encodes CATSDSGGPSTDTQYF.

In this sample, this clone turned up once. The chain uses TRBV6-5 and TRBJ2-7; 7 nucleotides match TRBD1. Germline V lookup: CDR1 MNHEY, CDR2 SVGAGI. This CDR3 is built from 14 residues. The ends lost 6 bases at V and 0 bases at J; junction bases unmatched: 5. The chain's CDR3 is CASSRGQDSYEQYF. The CDR3 DNA is TGTGCCAGCAGCCGCGGACAGGACTCCTACGAGCAGTACTTC.

This clone turned up a few times. The chain links TRBV7-2 to TRBJ1-2, with D uncertain. This CDR3 is 13 amino acids long. Germline loops: CDR1 SGHTA, CDR2 FQGNSA. V dropped 6 bases and J dropped 1 base, with 9 bases sitting between them. CDR3 bases: TGTGCCAGCAGTTCAGACATTAACTATGGCTACACCTTC. Translation gives CASSSDINYGYTF.

V is TRBV6-2 or TRBV6-3 and J is TRBJ2-7; TRBD2 aligns across 9 bases. Per germline, CDR1 MNHEY and CDR2 SVGEGT. This CDR3 has 15 residues. J gave up 6 bases and V 5 bases, and 11 bases lay outside the gene matches. Here the CDR3 reads CASSGARTSAGEQYF. CDR3 bases: TGTGCCAGCAGTGGGGCCAGGACTAGCGCTGGCGAGCAGTACTTC.

The rearrangement joins TRBV28 to TRBJ1-2; D is unclear. The CDR3 covers 15 residues. Germline assignment: CDR1 MDHEN and CDR2 SYDVKM. Deletions cut 1 base from V and 1 base from J, with 10 bases between. CDR3 residues: CASSLLSTSNYGYTF. CDR3 bases: TGTGCCAGCAGTTTATTATCCACAAGTAACTATGGCTACACCTTC.

The gene calls are TRBV14 and TRBJ2-2; tentative D call: TRBD1 (6 bases). Germline loops: CDR1 SGHDN, CDR2 FVKESK. Deletions cut 1 base from V and 5 bases from J, with 14 bases between. CDR3 length: 16 residues. CDR3 DNA: TGTGCCAGCAGCCAAGGAATGTCAGGGGTTACCGGGGAGCTGTTTTTT. Translation gives CASSQGMSGVTGELFF.

The chain carries TRBV7-2 and TRBJ2-7, with 12 bases matching TRBD1. From germline, CDR1 is SGHTA and CDR2 FQGNSA. The CDR3 sequence is 15 residues long. Trimming at V came to 4 bases and at J to 5 bases, leaving 6 bases not matched to a gene. The CDR3 sequence is CASSSGQGAFDEQYF. The CDR3 nucleotides are TGTGCCAGCAGCTCGGGACAGGGGGCTTTCGACGAGCAGTACTTC.

The genes are TRBV4-1 and TRBJ1-1; D not certain. Trimming cost V 2 bases and J 6 bases, with 10 bases left between them. Germline V CDR1 and CDR2: MGHRA, YSYEKL. This CDR3 has 13 amino acids. The CDR3: CASSQYYSAEAFF. In DNA, the CDR3 is TGCGCCAGCAGCCAATACTACAGTGCTGAAGCTTTCTTT.

This clone was observed a few times. The rearrangement links TRBV5-4 to TRBJ2-2; D not certain. This CDR3 contains 16 residues. Germline CDR1 SGHNT, CDR2 YYREEE (reference sequence). V lost 4 bases and J lost 0, with 13 bases in between. The CDR3 DNA reads TGTGCCAGCAGCCGGACGGTCGGAGCGAACACCGGGGAGCTGTTTTTT. Protein sequence: CASSRTVGANTGELFF.

CDR3 amino acids: CASSLGRTGDYGYTF. The CDR3 bases are TGTGCCAGCAGCTTAGGACGGACAGGAGACTATGGCTACACCTTC. V usage is TRBV7-9 and J usage is TRBJ1-2; 7 positions match TRBD1. Germline CDR1 SEHNR, CDR2 FQNEAQ (reference sequence). The CDR3 has 15 amino acids. J gave up 3 bases and V 1 base, and 5 bases lay outside the gene matches.

The rearrangement joins TRBV27 to TRBJ1-2; 8 positions agree with TRBD1. Germline V CDR1 and CDR2: MNHEY, SMNVEV (reference sequence). With V trimmed by 2 bases and J by 4 bases, 15 bases remained unmatched. The CDR3 extends over 18 amino acids. The CDR3 loop reads CASSLLPAGTGIPYGYTF. As DNA, the CDR3 is TGTGCCAGCAGTTTACTCCCGGCCGGGACAGGTATTCCCTATGGCTACACCTTC.

The chain employs TRBV4-3 and TRBJ1-5, with TRBD1 as a possible D gene (6 bases). V was cut by 0 bases and J by 6 bases, with 12 bases left in between. The V gene's germline CDR1 is LGHNA and CDR2 YSLEER. This CDR3 spans 15 amino acids. The CDR3 reads CASSQDYRAPQPQHF. CDR3 in DNA: TGCGCCAGCAGCCAAGATTACAGGGCCCCTCAGCCCCAGCATTTT.

This clone was seen only once. The gene calls are TRBV5-1 and TRBJ2-7; TRBD1 matches at 12 bases. Germline V gives CDR1 SGHRS, CDR2 YFSETQ. This CDR3 is 14 amino acids long. Trimming took 4 bases from V and 8 from J; bases not matched to a gene: 7. The CDR3 sequence is CASSHGTGGFQQYF. As DNA, the CDR3 is TGCGCCAGCAGCCACGGGACAGGGGGCTTCCAGCAGTACTTC.

The rearrangement joins TRBV7-9 to TRBJ2-3; TRBD2 matches at 8 bases. Trimming took 3 bases from V and 1 from J; bases not matched to a gene: 6. Germline values: CDR1 SEHNR, CDR2 FQNEAQ (reference sequence). The CDR3 runs 16 residues. In DNA form, the CDR3 reads TGTGCCAGCAGCTTGCGTATTAGCGGGGGCACAGATACGCAGTATTTT. Translated: CASSLRISGGTDTQYF.

This clone was seen a handful of times. J is TRBJ1-1 and V is TRBV18; D remains unclear. The CDR3 sequence is 12 residues long. Trimming took off 2 bases at V and 6 bases at J, with 7 bases between the two ends. The germline V gene has CDR1 KGHSH and CDR2 LQKENI. CDR3 protein: CASSPGKSEAFF. CDR3 nucleotide sequence: TGTGCCAGCTCACCAGGGAAATCTGAAGCTTTCTTT.

This clone was observed a single time. This chain connects TRBV12-5 to TRBJ2-3; 9 bases agree with TRBD1. From germline, CDR1 is LGHNT and CDR2 FRNRAP. CDR3 size: 18 residues. Trimming cost V 1 base and J 1 base; bases outside gene matches: 9. The CDR3 protein is CASGLGQGGDPRTDTQYF. The CDR3 DNA is TGTGCTAGTGGTTTGGGACAGGGGGGAGATCCCCGCACAGATACGCAGTATTTT. The full variable domain, in which reference TRBV12-5 and TRBJ2-3 provide the parts outside the CDR3, is DARVTQTPRHKVTEMGQEVTMRCQPILGHNTVFWYRQTMMQGLELLAYFRNRAPLDDSGMPKDRFSAEMPDATLATLKIQPSEPRDSAVYFCASGLGQGGDPRTDTQYFGPGTRLTVL.

This chain uses TRBV11-2 with TRBJ2-1; TRBD2 aligns across 14 bases. Germline values: CDR1 SGHAT, CDR2 FQNNGV. The ends lost 5 bases at V and 8 bases at J; junction bases unmatched: 14. The CDR3 is made up of 18 amino acids. The DNA of the CDR3 is TGTGCCAGCAGCCGGGGACTAGCGGGAGCTAAAAAAGGGGATGAGCAGTTCTTC. Translation: CASSRGLAGAKKGDEQFF.

The chain links TRBV9 to TRBJ2-3; possibly TRBD1 or TRBD2 for D (5 bases each). The germline gives CDR1 SGDLS, CDR2 YYNGEE. The ends were cut back, 2 bases at V and 4 bases at J, with 11 bases in the middle. The CDR3 has 14 amino acids. The CDR3: CASSVGVAPDTQYF. Written as DNA, the CDR3 is TGTGCCAGCAGCGTGGGGGTAGCCCCAGATACGCAGTATTTT.